Below, 11 T cell receptor beta chains from the same sample are listed, as sequenced in a study of T cells in women clearing cervical HPV infection. Clones were sequenced by immunoSEQ multiplex PCR, and TCRdb holds only the in-frame ones, with some missing. The data include tens of thousands of clones; the top ten clones carry 15% to 20%. The material sequenced was blood buffy coat. These receptors were taken from a woman aged 18 to 69 with a cervical HPV16 infection that either progressed to CIN3+ or cleared (not recorded which).

For this clone: The read ends 3 residues before the CDR3 terminus; that terminus is restored from the germline J gene. J is TRBJ2-3 and V is TRBV5-6; no firm D call. The germline gives CDR1 SGHDT, CDR2 YYEEEE. The CDR3 is made up of 13 amino acids. Deletions cut 4 bases from V and 0 bases from J, with 6 bases between. The chain's CDR3 is CASSVYSTDTQYF. The part of the CDR3 DNA that was read is TGTGCCAGCAGCGTCTACAGCACAGATACG.

As concerns this clone: With the read ending 3 residues before the CDR3 end, the germline J gene is used to fill in that end. J is TRBJ2-7 and V is TRBV20-1, with 9 bases fitting TRBD1. With V trimmed by 3 bases and J by 2 bases, 5 bases remained unmatched. CDR1 DFQATT and CDR2 SNEGSKA come from the germline V gene (reference sequence). CDR3 length equals 14 residues. The sequenced CDR3 bases are TGCAGTGCTAGGGGGGGACAGGGCACCTACGAG. Encoded protein: CSARGGQGTYE. The full CDR3 sequence reads CSARGGQGTYEQYF.

On this clone: Coverage ceases 3 residues before the CDR3 finishes, and the germline J gene fills in the end. The chain combines TRBV28 with TRBJ2-1; a weak D match, TRBD1 (5 bases). Looked up from germline, CDR1 is MDHEN and CDR2 is SYDVKM. The CDR3 sequence is 21 residues long. V lost 2 bases to trimming and J lost 2 bases, with 28 bases between them. The sequenced part of the CDR3 DNA is TGTGCCAGCAGTTTAAGAATGGGAAGCAGGGATTTAACTGAAACCTACAATGAG. This codes for CASSLRMGSRDLTETYNE. In full, the CDR3 reads CASSLRMGSRDLTETYNEQFF.

A note on this clone: The read falls 3 residues short of the CDR3 end, and the missing part is taken from the germline J gene. The genes are TRBV7-9 and TRBJ2-1, with 13 bases fitting TRBD2. Trimming removed 5 bases from V and 7 bases from J; junction bases left unmatched: 5. CDR1 is SEHNR, CDR2 FQNEAQ, per germline (reference sequence). This CDR3 has 15 amino acids. CDR3 sequence reads: CASSQGLAGMNEQFF. The covered CDR3 bases are TGTGCCAGCAGCCAGGGACTAGCGGGAATGAATGAG.

Note on this clone: The CDR3 extends 3 residues past the end of the read, so its final part is completed from the germline J gene. The chain has TRBV29-1 and TRBJ1-2, with a weak D call TRBD1 (5 bases). Trimming took off 2 bases at V and 5 bases at J, with 18 bases between the two ends. Germline CDR1 reads SQVTM; CDR2 reads ANQGSEA. This CDR3 spans 15 amino acids. The CDR3 loop is CSVETPTPQGYGYTF. The covered CDR3 bases are TGCAGCGTTGAAACCCCGACACCCCAGGGTTATGGC. Combining the CDR3 with reference TRBV29-1 and TRBJ1-2 gives the whole variable domain SAVISQKPSRDICQRGTSLTIQCQVDSQVTMMFWYRQQPGQSLTLIATANQGSEATYESGFVIDKFPISRPNLTFSTLTVSNMSPEDSSIYLCSVETPTPQGYGYTFGSGTRLTVV.

Comment on this clone: From the germline J gene comes the end of the CDR3, since the read stops 3 residues before it. The chain recombines TRBV20-1 with TRBJ2-3; 8 bases fit TRBD2. Germline CDR1 is DFQATT and CDR2 is SNEGSKA (reference sequence). This CDR3 spans 14 amino acids. V was clipped by 6 bases and J by 4 bases; unmatched bases: 9. This CDR3 reads CSAGSGSFADTQYF. Incomplete CDR3 DNA: TGCAGTGCGGGAAGCGGGAGTTTTGCAGATACG.

A word on this clone: The CDR3 goes on 3 residues after the read ends, and that part is filled in from the germline J gene. The chain employs TRBV11-3 and TRBJ2-1; 11 bases fit TRBD2. The CDR3 contains 15 residues. The germline V gene encodes CDR1 SGHNT and CDR2 YENEEA. V lost 5 bases and J lost 7; bases outside the gene matches: 7. The chain's CDR3 is CASSKASGGLNEQFF. CDR3 DNA (partial): TGTGCCAGCAGCAAAGCTAGCGGGGGGTTGAATGAG.

A word on this clone: From the germline J gene comes the end of the CDR3, since the read stops 3 residues before it. V usage is TRBV19 and J usage is TRBJ2-1; 8 nucleotides match TRBD2. V was pared by 3 bases and J by 3 bases, with 10 bases of the junction left unmatched. The germline V gene encodes CDR1 LNHDA and CDR2 SQIVND (reference sequence). This CDR3 is 17 amino acids long. CDR3 DNA, as far as it was read: TGTGCCAGTAGTATGGTGTCGGGACTAGGCCTCTACAATGAG. Translated: CASSMVSGLGLYNE. From start to end, the CDR3 is CASSMVSGLGLYNEQFF.

Remarks on this clone: The read falls 3 residues short of the CDR3 end, and the missing part is taken from the germline J gene. V and J are TRBV2 and TRBJ2-3; unclear D gene. This CDR3 has 15 residues. Germline assignment: CDR1 SNHLY and CDR2 FYNNEI. Trimming stripped 5 bases from V and 0 bases from J, with 12 bases between. CDR3 sequence reads: CASSPGAHSTDTQYF. The sequenced part of the CDR3 DNA is TGTGCCAGCAGTCCCGGAGCGCATAGCACAGATACG.

The part of the CDR3 DNA that was read is TGTGCCAGCAGCTTAATACAGGCAGTTTCACCG. Translating gives CASSLIQAVSP. The CDR3 reads in full as CASSLIQAVSPLFF. The chain combines TRBV7-6 with TRBJ2-2; possibly TRBD1 for D (5 bases). Read data end 3 residues before the CDR3 end; the end is taken from the germline J gene. The germline CDR1 and CDR2 sequences are SGHVS and FNYEAQ. This CDR3 is built from 14 residues. The entire variable domain, with the rest obtained from reference TRBV7-6 and TRBJ2-2, is as follows: GAGVSQSPRYKVTKRGQDVALRCDPISGHVSLYWYRQALGQGPEFLTYFNYEAQQDKSGLPNDRFSAERPEGSISTLTIQRTEQRDSAMYRCASSLIQAVSPLFFGEGSRLTVL.

With regard to this clone: A read error may produce the germline difference seen at one junction end. The CDR3 goes on 3 residues after the read ends, and that part is filled in from the germline J gene. The chain is built from TRBV7-7 and TRBJ2-3, with 8 bases that match TRBD1. There are 15 residues in the CDR3. Germline V gene lookup returns CDR1 SSHAT and CDR2 FNYEAQ (reference sequence). CDR3 bases read: TGTGCTAGCAGCCCAGACAGGGGTTGGGGAGAGACG. It is translated as CASSPDRGWGET. The CDR3 in its entirety is CASSPDRGWGETQYF.